This T cell receptor (beta chain) is drawn from a study of cytomegalovirus exposure and HLA in healthy donors. Study findings and constraints: Later analysis placed DRB1 highest and HLA-C lowest in TCR association rates, which differed by HLA locus.

The V and J ends lost 3 bases and 1 base respectively, with 9 bases between them. This CDR3 comprises 15 residues. CDR1 and CDR2 (germline): KGHSH, LQKENI. Details on this clone: Antigen unknown.

Use of 60 Vbeta and 13 Jbeta primers characterized the PCR. Libraries were prepared by immunoSEQ multiplex PCR; TCRdb keeps only in-frame clonotypes and omits some of them. Of 120,000 to 150,000 clones in the sample, 60% to 80% were seen once. This chain uses TRBV18 with TRBJ2-2, with D possibly being TRBD1 (6 bases). The sequence was obtained from a young woman in good health and CMV-seronegative. The sequenced sample consisted of PBMCs. The DNA of the CDR3 is TGTGCCAGCTCACCGAAGACAGGGAACACCGGGGAGCTGTTTTTT. Translation gives CASSPKTGNTGELFF.